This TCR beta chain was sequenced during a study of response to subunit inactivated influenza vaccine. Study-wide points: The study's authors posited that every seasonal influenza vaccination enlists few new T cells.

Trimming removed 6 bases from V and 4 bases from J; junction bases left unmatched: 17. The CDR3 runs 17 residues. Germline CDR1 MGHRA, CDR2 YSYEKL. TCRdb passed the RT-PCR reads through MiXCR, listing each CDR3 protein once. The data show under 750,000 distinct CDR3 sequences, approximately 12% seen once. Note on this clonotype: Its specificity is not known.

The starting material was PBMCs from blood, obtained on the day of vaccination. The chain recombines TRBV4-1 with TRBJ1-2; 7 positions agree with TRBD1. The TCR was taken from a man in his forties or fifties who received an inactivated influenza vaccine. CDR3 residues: CASRRPGQKGNGYGYTF. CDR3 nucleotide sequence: TGCGCCAGCAGACGACCGGGACAGAAAGGGAATGGCTATGGCTACACCTTC.